This TCR beta chain emerged from a study of regulatory T cells in long-lasting Graves disease. This clonotype was seen at least ten times. Antigen unknown. Study-wide results and caveats: For persistent Graves' patients, TCR diversity was lower than for newly diagnosed ones.

Time point reported: newly diagnosed GD, antithyroid drugs for less than 3 months. The authors made the TCR library using RNA they extracted from PBMCs. An endocrinology department in Xi'an, China, recruited the patients. For TCR beta, libraries came from iRepertoire HTBI primers and Arm-PCR of CDR3 regions. TCRdb processed the multiplex PCR reads anew with MiXCR; each CDR3 protein has one entry. This sample carries 390,000 or so distinct CDR3 sequences, about 11% of them seen once, and the ten largest clones take approximately 17%. This sample was also put to use in a study of T cells in Graves' hyperthyroidism and ophthalmopathy.

The TCR originated in a young woman with Graves disease. Specimen: peripheral blood mononuclear cells (PBMCs), collected at new diagnosis, from a patient treated with antithyroid drugs.

In DNA form, the CDR3 reads TGTGCCAGCTCACTTCGGACAGAGGGCATTCAGTACTTC. This sequence encodes CASSLRTEGIQYF. J is TRBJ2-4 and V is TRBV18; TRBD1 might be the D (6 bases). The germline gives CDR1 KGHSH, CDR2 LQKENI. Between the trimmed V and J ends, which lost 4 bases and 9 bases, there was a span of 13 bases. The CDR3 has 13 amino acids.